The 29 T cell receptor beta chains in this list originate from one sample, sequenced in a study of CD8 T cells in Susac syndrome. RNA in amounts of about 0.5 to 1 ug was reverse transcribed with random hexamers. Each CDR3 protein gets one entry after TCRdb re-called the immunoSEQ multiplex PCR reads with MiXCR. The sample has 110,000 or so distinct CDR3 sequences, 85% to 95% seen once. The material sequenced was CD4+ T cells from PBMCs. These TCRs come from a human donor with multiple sclerosis.

The rearrangement joins TRBV11-2 to TRBJ2-7, with 7 positions matching TRBD1. CDR3 length equals 15 residues. J gave up 0 bases and V 5 bases, and 7 bases lay outside the gene matches. Germline-derived CDR1 and CDR2 are SGHAT and FQNNGV. Written as DNA, the CDR3 is TGTGCCAGCAGCCAGAATCGGGACAGCTCCTACGAGCAGTACTTC. The encoded protein is CASSQNRDSSYEQYF.

The V call is TRBV12-3 or TRBV12-4, the J call TRBJ1-2; 10 bases are a match to TRBD1. Germline trimming cut 6 bases from V and 8 bases from J; bases unmatched to any gene: 9. The CDR3 loop spans 14 amino acids. The CDR3 sequence: CASRGTGTGVGYTF. The CDR3 nucleotides are TGTGCCAGCAGGGGAACCGGGACAGGGGTCGGCTACACCTTC.

This sequence joins TRBV6-1 and TRBJ1-1, with 7 bases that match TRBD1. The CDR3 extends over 13 amino acids. Germline lookup yields CDR1 MNHNS and CDR2 SASEGT. With V trimmed by 6 bases and J by 3 bases, 4 bases remained unmatched. This CDR3 reads CASRVGTDTEAFF. CDR3 DNA sequence: TGTGCCAGCAGAGTAGGGACAGACACTGAAGCTTTCTTT.

V and J are TRBV20-1 and TRBJ1-2, with TRBD1 as a possible D gene (5 bases). The CDR3 runs 13 residues. Deletions cut 3 bases from V and 1 base from J, with 9 bases between. Germline V gene data show CDR1 as DFQATT and CDR2 as SNEGSKA (reference sequence). The CDR3 DNA reads as TGCAGTGCTAGTGGGGGAAATAACTATGGCTACACCTTC. Protein sequence: CSASGGNNYGYTF.

This chain links TRBV12-3 or TRBV12-4 with TRBJ2-1; D gene uncertain. This CDR3 contains 13 residues. Trimming removed 1 base at V and 9 bases at J, with 10 bases between. The CDR3 bases are TGTGCCAGCAGTTTAGGCCCGATGACTGAGCAGTTCTTC. It codes for CASSLGPMTEQFF.

The genes are TRBV2 and TRBJ1-2; perhaps TRBD1 as D (5 bases). The CDR3 contains 13 residues. CDR1 is SNHLY, CDR2 FYNNEI, per germline. Trimming shortened V by 6 bases and J by 1 base, and 9 bases separated the two germline ends. The CDR3 coding sequence is TGTGCCAGCAGGCCCGACAGTAACTATGGCTACACCTTC. Residues: CASRPDSNYGYTF.

This chain links TRBV6-2 or TRBV6-3 with TRBJ1-2, with D unresolved. CDR1 MNHEY and CDR2 SVGEGT come from the germline V gene. V lost 6 bases, J lost 2 bases, and 10 bases lay in between. This CDR3 contains 13 residues. CDR3 nucleotides: TGTGCCAGCAGCCTGACCGAGAACTATGGCTACACCTTC. It codes for CASSLTENYGYTF.

This clonotype appeared once. This sequence joins TRBV20-1 and TRBJ2-3; the D gene is possibly TRBD1 (6 bases). Germline V lookup: CDR1 DFQATT, CDR2 SNEGSKA (reference sequence). Trimming cost V 7 bases and J 2 bases, with 13 bases left between them. There are 13 residues in the CDR3. CDR3 in amino acids: CSGDTAYTDTQYF. The CDR3 nucleotides read TGCAGTGGGGACACGGCCTACACAGATACGCAGTATTTT.

The rearrangement uses TRBV6-2 or TRBV6-3 and TRBJ2-5, with unresolved D. The germline V and J ends were trimmed by 2 bases and 4 bases, with 2 bases remaining between them. In germline, CDR1 is MNHEY, CDR2 SVGEGT. The CDR3 has 11 residues. CDR3: CASSYGETQYF. CDR3 DNA sequence: TGTGCCAGCAGTTACGGAGAGACCCAGTACTTC.

This clonotype occurred once. The CDR3 reads CASSFAGRNYGYTF. The CDR3 DNA reads as TGTGCCAGCAGTTTCGCAGGGCGTAACTATGGCTACACCTTC. V usage is TRBV12-3 or TRBV12-4 and J usage is TRBJ1-2; a weak D match, TRBD1 (5 bases). V gave up 3 bases and J gave up 1 base, with 9 bases separating them. There are 14 residues in the CDR3.

The rearrangement uses TRBV20-1 and TRBJ2-7; TRBD1 matches 7 bases. CDR3 size: 14 residues. In germline, CDR1 is DFQATT, CDR2 SNEGSKA (reference sequence). Unmatched junction bases numbered 12, after V lost 3 bases and J lost 7 bases. The CDR3: CSASTRGPQGEQYF. Here the CDR3 DNA reads TGCAGTGCTAGTACGAGGGGGCCTCAGGGGGAGCAGTACTTC.

This clonotype has a single count. The CDR3 region is CASSLGTRMDTQYF. CDR3 DNA sequence: TGTGCCAGCAGCTTAGGGACGCGTATGGATACGCAGTATTTT. This chain uses TRBV7-2 with TRBJ2-3; no clear D gene. The CDR3 spans 14 residues. Germline V gene lookup returns CDR1 SGHTA and CDR2 FQGNSA. The V end was cut by 1 base, the J end by 6 bases, with 11 bases between.

The chain links TRBV24-1 to TRBJ2-3; TRBD1 matches at 8 bases. The CDR3 has 16 amino acids. Germline V gives CDR1 KGHDR, CDR2 SFDVKD. V dropped 3 bases and J dropped 0; count of bases not matched to a gene: 4. CDR3 sequence: CATSDRTGMSTDTQYF. The CDR3 nucleotides read TGTGCCACCAGTGATAGGACAGGGATGAGCACAGATACGCAGTATTTT.

The rearrangement uses TRBV19 and TRBJ1-3; D remains unclear. The CDR3 consists of 13 residues. Germline assignment: CDR1 LNHDA and CDR2 SQIVND (reference sequence). Trimming pared 6 bases from V and 1 base from J, leaving 7 bases between. CDR3 sequence reads: CASRQASGNTIYF. In nucleotides, the CDR3 is TGTGCCAGTAGACAAGCTTCTGGAAACACCATATATTTT.

This clonotype was seen a single time. The chain joins TRBV7-9 to TRBJ2-5; TRBD2 agrees at 8 bases. The ends lost 6 bases at V and 4 bases at J; junction bases unmatched: 4. CDR3 length: 13 amino acids. Germline V gene data show CDR1 as SEHNR and CDR2 as FQNEAQ (reference sequence). The CDR3 bases are TGTGCCAGCAGGACGGGACTAGGAGAGACCCAGTACTTC. Amino acids: CASRTGLGETQYF.

This rearrangement joins TRBV18 to TRBJ2-7; 9 nucleotides line up with TRBD1. V lost 6 bases, J lost 5 bases, and 5 bases stayed unmatched. Germline V gene sequence: CDR1 KGHSH, CDR2 LQKENI. The CDR3 length is 13 residues. CDR3 loop: CASSLRDRDEQYF. CDR3 coding DNA: TGTGCCAGCTCGCTACGGGACAGGGACGAGCAGTACTTC.

The chain carries TRBV28 and TRBJ2-3, with a weak D call TRBD2 (6 bases). V gave up 3 bases and J gave up 3 bases, with 13 bases separating them. CDR1 MDHEN and CDR2 SYDVKM come from the germline V gene. The CDR3 runs 15 residues. The CDR3 region is CASSLTGTVTDTQYF. The CDR3 DNA is TGTGCCAGCAGTTTGACCGGGACTGTAACAGATACGCAGTATTTT. Full variable domain (remainder filled in from reference TRBV28 and TRBJ2-3): DVKVTQSSRYLVKRTGEKVFLECVQDMDHENMFWYRQDPGLGLRLIYFSYDVKMKEKGDIPEGYSVSREKKERFSLILESASTNQTSMYLCASSLTGTVTDTQYFGPGTRLTVL.

V usage is TRBV7-3 and J usage is TRBJ2-2; perhaps TRBD2 as D (6 bases). The V end lost 5 bases, the J end lost 5 bases, and 15 bases lay between the germline ends. The CDR3 spans 15 residues. Germline assignment: CDR1 SGHTA and CDR2 FQGTGA. CDR3 protein: CASSRGAGRTGELFF. The CDR3 DNA reads TGTGCCAGCAGCCGAGGGGCGGGAAGAACCGGGGAGCTGTTTTTT.

The chain carries TRBV7-3 and TRBJ2-1; D not resolved. The CDR3 runs 15 residues. Trimming left V 6 bases short and J 7 bases short, with 19 bases between. Germline CDR1 is SGHTA and CDR2 is FQGTGA. The CDR3 is CASSSGGAGLNEQFF. CDR3 DNA: TGTGCCAGCAGTTCAGGCGGCGCAGGTCTGAATGAGCAGTTCTTC.

V usage is TRBV5-6 and J usage is TRBJ2-1, with D possibly matching TRBD2 (6 bases). The CDR3 sequence is 16 residues long. Germline-derived CDR1 and CDR2 are SGHDT and YYEEEE. V was shortened by 3 bases and J by 0 bases, with 13 bases between the two germline ends. The CDR3 reads CASSSWAGSSYNEQFF. The CDR3 nucleotides are TGTGCCAGCAGCTCCTGGGCCGGGAGCTCCTACAATGAGCAGTTCTTC.

The chain couples TRBV4-1 to TRBJ1-2, with a weak D call TRBD1 (6 bases). Per germline, CDR1 MGHRA and CDR2 YSYEKL. CDR3 size: 15 residues. Trimming removed 4 bases from V and 0 bases from J, with 12 bases in between. The CDR3 sequence: CASSPGQSANYGYTF. The CDR3, as DNA: TGCGCCAGCAGCCCCGGACAGTCAGCTAACTATGGCTACACCTTC.

The chain employs TRBV7-9 and TRBJ2-6; D ambiguous. CDR1 is SEHNR, CDR2 FQNEAQ, per germline (reference sequence). V was trimmed by 1 base and J by 0 bases, leaving 13 bases between them. The CDR3 sequence is 18 residues long. The CDR3 reads CASSLDFRSLSGANVLTF. The CDR3 coding sequence is TGTGCCAGCAGCTTAGATTTTCGGAGCCTCTCTGGGGCCAACGTCCTGACTTTC. Together with reference TRBV7-9 and TRBJ2-6, the CDR3 gives the full variable domain: DTGVSQNPRHKITKRGQNVTFRCDPISEHNRLYWYRQTLGQGPEFLTYFQNEAQLEKSRLLSDRFSAERPKGSFSTLEIQRTEQGDSAMYLCASSLDFRSLSGANVLTFGAGSRLTVL.

The chain links TRBV6-5 to TRBJ2-7; 9 bases line up with TRBD1. Per germline, CDR1 MNHEY and CDR2 SVGAGI. V trimming: 6 bases; J trimming: 12 bases; junction bases outside the gene matches: 6. The CDR3 sequence is 11 residues long. The CDR3 protein is CASRGQGRLYF. CDR3 DNA: TGTGCCAGCAGGGGACAGGGCCGGTTGTACTTC.

This rearrangement joins TRBV12-3 or TRBV12-4 to TRBJ1-1; the D is unclear. Trimming removed 10 bases from V and 1 base from J, with 7 bases in between. CDR3 length: 11 residues. This CDR3 reads CATAENTEAFF. In nucleotides, the CDR3 is TGTGCCACCGCAGAGAACACTGAAGCTTTCTTT.

The chain recombines TRBV3-1 with TRBJ1-5; TRBD1 might be the D (5 bases). The germline V gene has CDR1 LGHDT and CDR2 YNNKEL (reference sequence). The CDR3 sequence is 14 residues long. V was trimmed by 3 bases and J by 3 bases, leaving 9 bases between them. CDR3 region: CASSHSGYNQPQHF. The CDR3 coding sequence is TGTGCCAGCAGCCACTCAGGGTACAATCAGCCCCAGCATTTT.

The gene calls are TRBV7-2 and TRBJ2-7, with 7 bases matching TRBD1. Germline CDR1 SGHTA, CDR2 FQGNSA. The V segment lost 5 bases and the J segment 6 bases; nucleotides outside the gene matches: 13. This CDR3 is built from 15 residues. The CDR3 here is CASSTREGALGEQYF. The CDR3 coding sequence is TGTGCCAGCAGCACTCGTGAGGGGGCTCTGGGCGAGCAGTACTTC.

This chain links TRBV20-1 with TRBJ2-2, with 9 nucleotides matching TRBD1. Germline V CDR1 and CDR2: DFQATT, SNEGSKA (reference sequence). The J segment lost 0 bases and the V segment lost 0 bases, leaving 5 bases of the junction unmatched. CDR3 size: 17 residues. In DNA, the CDR3 is TGCAGTGCTAGAGAGACAGGGGGGGATTCGAACACCGGGGAGCTGTTTTTT. Protein product: CSARETGGDSNTGELFF.

The rearrangement links TRBV29-1 to TRBJ2-3, with D perhaps matching TRBD1 (5 bases). Germline V gives CDR1 SQVTM, CDR2 ANQGSEA. Trimming shortened V by 1 base and J by 4 bases, and 9 bases separated the two germline ends. The CDR3 totals 13 residues. CDR3 nucleotide sequence: TGCAGCGTTGAAGTCCAAGGGGCAGATACGCAGTATTTT. This encodes CSVEVQGADTQYF.

The V gene is TRBV6-5, the J gene TRBJ2-5; D not resolved. The germline V and J ends were trimmed by 8 bases and 4 bases, with 8 bases remaining between them. Germline-derived CDR1 and CDR2 are MNHEY and SVGAGI. The CDR3 length is 11 residues. The CDR3 DNA reads TGTGCCAGCGGCATGGGAGAGACCCAGTACTTC. Translating it yields CASGMGETQYF.